The 22 T cell receptor beta chains given below trace back to one sample, sequenced in a study of T cell repertoires in cytomegalovirus infection. TCRdb independently ran MiXCR on the reads; one entry per CDR3 protein. The sample yields 800,000 to 950,000 distinct CDR3 sequences, over 25% seen once. Their specific antigens are unknown. Source: cultured CD8+ T cells from PBMCs, taken from culture after CMV antigen stimulation. Receptor source: a human donor in good health (CMV status not recorded). Some clones in this sample may be carry-over from other donors' samples.

The V gene is TRBV27, the J gene TRBJ2-6; D uncertain. The CDR3 is 15 amino acids. V lost 4 bases, J lost 0 bases, and 7 bases lay in between. Germline lookup yields CDR1 MNHEY and CDR2 SMNVEV (reference sequence). This CDR3 is CASSSYGSGANVLTF. In nucleotides, the CDR3 is TGTGCCAGCAGTTCCTACGGCTCTGGGGCCAACGTCCTGACTTTC.

This clonotype was counted a few times. Here the CDR3 DNA reads TGTGCCAGCAGTTTATCGAGACAAGACCATAGCAATCAGCCCCAGCATTTT. It specifies CASSLSRQDHSNQPQHF. The rearrangement joins TRBV27 to TRBJ1-5; D gene ambiguous. CDR3 length: 17 residues. V lost 0 bases to trimming and J lost 0 bases, with 12 bases between them. Germline CDR1 and CDR2: MNHEY and SMNVEV (reference sequence).

This clonotype was detected many times. This chain links TRBV7-6 with TRBJ1-5; no clear D. Germline-derived CDR1 and CDR2 are SGHVS and FNYEAQ. The V end was cut by 6 bases, the J end by 3 bases, with 6 bases between. CDR3 length: 12 residues. The CDR3 DNA is TGTGCCAGCAGTGGCCCCAATCAGCCCCAGCATTTT. This encodes CASSGPNQPQHF.

The chain couples TRBV10-3 to TRBJ1-2; 8 bases match TRBD1. V shed 8 bases and J 2 bases; nucleotides not matched to a gene: 13. Germline V gene lookup returns CDR1 ENHRY and CDR2 SYGVKD. This CDR3 is 16 amino acids long. This CDR3 is CAIGNAGGAGNYGYTF. The CDR3 bases are TGTGCCATCGGGAACGCAGGGGGCGCTGGAAACTATGGCTACACCTTC.

This clonotype was seen a few times. The CDR3 spells CASSSFLTGENSGNTIYF. The CDR3 coding sequence is TGTGCCAGCAGCTCCTTTTTGACAGGGGAAAACTCTGGAAACACCATATATTTT. The chain links TRBV7-9 to TRBJ1-3, with 8 bases matching TRBD1. V shed 4 bases and J 0 bases; nucleotides not matched to a gene: 11. The CDR3 spans 18 residues. From germline, CDR1 is SEHNR and CDR2 FQNEAQ (reference sequence).

This clonotype has a handful of counts. The V call is TRBV9, the J call TRBJ1-2, with D unclear. The germline gives CDR1 SGDLS, CDR2 YYNGEE. Trimming stripped 0 bases from V and 0 bases from J, with 15 bases between. CDR3 length: 17 residues. CDR3 amino acids: CASSVAWSGITNYGYTF. The CDR3 nucleotides read TGTGCCAGCAGCGTAGCTTGGTCTGGGATAACTAACTATGGCTACACCTTC.

In its sample, this clonotype was seen a few times. The V and J genes are TRBV7-9 and TRBJ1-6; D ambiguous. The CDR3 consists of 12 residues. The V end lost 5 bases, the J end lost 9 bases, and 8 bases lay between the germline ends. Germline V gives CDR1 SEHNR, CDR2 FQNEAQ (reference sequence). DNA of the CDR3: TGTGCCAGCAGCCTACAGAGTTCACCCCTCCACTTT. Amino acids: CASSLQSSPLHF.

This clonotype was seen a handful of times. The genes are TRBV7-9 and TRBJ2-1; 7 bases are shared with TRBD2. The germline V gene encodes CDR1 SEHNR and CDR2 FQNEAQ (reference sequence). The CDR3 runs 15 residues. V lost 5 bases, J lost 8 bases, and 12 bases stayed unmatched. CDR3 sequence: CASSRLGREKDEQFF. CDR3 coding DNA: TGTGCCAGCAGCCGATTGGGGAGGGAAAAGGATGAGCAGTTCTTC.

This clonotype turned up a few times. V is TRBV7-6 and J is TRBJ1-5, with TRBD1 as a possible D gene (6 bases). V was cut by 6 bases and J by 5 bases, with 17 bases left in between. Germline CDR1 SGHVS, CDR2 FNYEAQ. The CDR3 contains 15 residues. CDR3 bases: TGTGCCAGCAGGGCCCGGCACAGGGACGATCAGCCCCAGCATTTT. It encodes CASRARHRDDQPQHF.

The rearrangement links TRBV5-4 to TRBJ1-6; D is uncertain. With 0 bases removed from V and 5 bases from J, the gap between germline ends came to 9 bases. CDR1 SGHNT and CDR2 YYREEE come from the germline V gene (reference sequence). The CDR3 totals 15 residues. This CDR3 is CASSLEPVDNSPLHF. CDR3 DNA sequence: TGTGCCAGCAGCTTGGAGCCAGTCGATAATTCACCCCTCCACTTT.

The genes are TRBV11-2 and TRBJ2-1, with D perhaps being TRBD1 or TRBD2 (5 bases each). Germline V gives CDR1 SGHAT, CDR2 FQNNGV. V lost 5 bases, J lost 3 bases, and 17 bases lay in between. This CDR3 comprises 16 residues. The CDR3 loop is CASSLPGTYVYNEQFF. The DNA of the CDR3 is TGTGCCAGCAGCCTACCCGGGACCTACGTCTACAATGAGCAGTTCTTC.

The table lists this clonotype with a few counts. The gene calls are TRBV5-6 and TRBJ1-5; TRBD1 matches at 10 bases. Germline V CDR1 and CDR2: SGHDT, YYEEEE. This CDR3 region has 17 residues. Germline trimming cut 4 bases from V and 1 base from J; bases unmatched to any gene: 8. CDR3 amino acids: CASSGGRDRGSNQPQHF. The CDR3 DNA reads TGTGCCAGCAGCGGCGGGCGGGACAGGGGAAGCAATCAGCCCCAGCATTTT.

The sample holds a few counts of this clonotype. The rearrangement links TRBV6-6 to TRBJ1-5, with D uncertain. V shed 0 bases and J shed 0 bases, with 9 bases lying between them. CDR3 length: 16 residues. CDR1 and CDR2 from the germline V gene are MNHNY and SVGAGI (reference sequence). The CDR3 DNA sequence: TGTGCCAGCAGTTACTCACCCCAGGTTAGCAATCAGCCCCAGCATTTT. It encodes CASSYSPQVSNQPQHF.

This chain joins TRBV10-3 and TRBJ2-2; 9 nucleotides line up with TRBD1. The J segment lost 3 bases and the V segment lost 5 bases, leaving 1 base of the junction unmatched. The CDR3 covers 14 residues. In germline, CDR1 is ENHRY, CDR2 SYGVKD. As DNA, the CDR3 is TGTGCCATCAGTACAGGGGGCTACACCGGGGAGCTGTTTTTT. This sequence encodes CAISTGGYTGELFF.

The chain links TRBV11-2 to TRBJ1-3; no clear D gene. The CDR3 has 15 residues. Germline lookup yields CDR1 SGHAT and CDR2 FQNNGV. V gave up 7 bases and J gave up 3 bases, with 16 bases separating them. The chain's CDR3 is CASNTVEGSGNTIYF. In DNA form, the CDR3 reads TGTGCCAGCAATACGGTAGAGGGTAGTGGAAACACCATATATTTT.

This clonotype showed up just a few times. The chain recombines TRBV27 with TRBJ2-3, with TRBD1 matching over 8 bases. The CDR3 consists of 15 residues. The germline gives CDR1 MNHEY, CDR2 SMNVEV (reference sequence). The V gene end was trimmed by 4 bases and the J gene end by 4 bases; junction bases not matched to a gene: 7. The DNA for the CDR3 is TGTGCCAGCAGTTATACGACAGGGGAGCCAGATACGCAGTATTTT. This translates into CASSYTTGEPDTQYF.

V gene TRBV5-4 combines with J gene TRBJ2-2; 7 nucleotides match TRBD1. The germline V gene encodes CDR1 SGHNT and CDR2 YYREEE (reference sequence). There are 13 residues in the CDR3. V shed 6 bases, J shed 7 bases, and the junction held 6 bases outside the gene matches. The CDR3 coding sequence is TGTGCCAGCACCCCGACAGGGCACGGGGAGCTGTTTTTT. Amino acid sequence: CASTPTGHGELFF.

Concerning this clonotype: This may stem from a read error, because a much larger clone lies one nucleotide away. This chain connects TRBV12-3 or TRBV12-4 to TRBJ2-3; TRBD2 matches at 7 bases. CDR3 length: 16 residues. The V segment lost 0 bases and the J segment 3 bases; nucleotides outside the gene matches: 6. In DNA form, the CDR3 reads TGTGCCAGCAGTTTAGCTCACAGCGGGGATACAGATACGCAGTATTTT. This codes for CASSLAHSGDTDTQYF.

The J gene is TRBJ2-2, the V gene TRBV6-5; possible D gene TRBD1, 5 bases. In germline, CDR1 is MNHEY, CDR2 SVGAGI. The CDR3 is 15 amino acids. Trimming left V 2 bases short and J 6 bases short, with 13 bases between. CDR3 sequence: CASSYNQGSSGELFF. CDR3 DNA sequence: TGTGCCAGCAGTTACAACCAGGGTAGCTCCGGGGAGCTGTTTTTT.

The rearrangement links TRBV27 to TRBJ2-7; TRBD1 might be the D (5 bases). Trimming took off 5 bases at V and 1 base at J, with 9 bases between the two ends. There are 13 residues in the CDR3. Germline CDR1 and CDR2: MNHEY and SMNVEV (reference sequence). CDR3 in amino acids: CASSRTGSYEQYV. CDR3 bases: TGTGCCAGCAGTCGTACAGGATCCTACGAGCAGTACGTC.

In its sample, this clonotype was seen a few times. The rearrangement joins TRBV29-1 to TRBJ2-7; TRBD1 might be the D (6 bases). There are 11 residues in the CDR3. The germline CDR1 and CDR2 sequences are SQVTM and ANQGSEA. Trimming took 6 bases from V and 9 from J, leaving 15 bases between them. In nucleotides, the CDR3 is TGCAGCGTCATCTCAGGGGTGGCGCAGTACTTC. It is translated as CSVISGVAQYF.

Many counts were recorded for this clonotype. The genes are TRBV7-8 and TRBJ2-3; the D is unclear. The CDR3 is 16 residues long. V was cut by 5 bases and J by 4 bases, with 19 bases left in between. Per the germline V gene, CDR1 is SGHVS and CDR2 is FQNEAQ. CDR3 DNA sequence: TGTGCCAGCAGCCTATCTACACTGGGTGGGGCAGATACGCAGTATTTT. Residues: CASSLSTLGGADTQYF.